These 25 T cell receptor beta chains were all obtained from the same sample, sequenced in a study of OX40 agonist ivuxolimab in advanced cancers. The library came from the immunoSEQ multiplex PCR assay. TCRdb took this table from immuneACCESS and kept in-frame rearrangements with V and J called. Such tables lack part of the clones; where checked against another copy, unresolved V genes explain under half of the gap, and the rest is unexplained. The sample data list around 84,000 clones, and about nine tenths of these were observed just once. Of the sample, over 0.15% falls within the top ten clones. The sample consisted of CD4+ or CD8+ T cells sorted from blood, taken in a trial of the OX40 agonist ivuxolimab. Receptor source: an adult with an advanced solid tumor such as melanoma, head and neck, liver or kidney cancer.

The gene calls are TRBV5-1 and TRBJ1-1, with D possibly TRBD1 on 5 matching bases. Trimming removed 7 bases at V and 5 bases at J, with 12 bases between. Germline-derived CDR1 and CDR2 are SGHRS and YFSETQ. The length of the CDR3 is 12 residues. The CDR3 loop is CASGVSGTEAFF. The CDR3 region has the DNA TGCGCCAGCGGGGTCTCAGGGACTGAAGCTTTCTTT.

The chain employs TRBV5-1 and TRBJ2-7; 8 bases match TRBD1. The J segment lost 2 bases and the V segment lost 5 bases, leaving 9 bases of the junction unmatched. Germline CDR1 and CDR2: SGHRS and YFSETQ. This CDR3 has 15 amino acids. CDR3 residues: CASRDTGGSPYEQYF. Written as DNA, the CDR3 is TGCGCCAGCAGGGACACAGGGGGTAGTCCCTACGAGCAGTACTTC. The full variable domain, completed using reference TRBV5-1 and TRBJ2-7, is KAGVTQTPRYLIKTRGQQVTLSCSPISGHRSVSWYQQTPGQGLQFLFEYFSETQRNKGNFPGRFSGRQFSNSRSEMNVSTLELGDSALYLCASRDTGGSPYEQYFGPGTRLTVT.

The chain has TRBV2 and TRBJ2-7; 7 bases align to TRBD2. This CDR3 spans 16 amino acids. The V gene's germline CDR1 is SNHLY and CDR2 FYNNEI. Losses at the gene ends were 6 bases for V and 7 bases for J; bases not matched to a gene: 18. Here the CDR3 DNA reads TGTGCCAGCAGATCCCTCACCTTGGGCGGGGGTCGGGAGCAGTACTTC. Amino acid sequence: CASRSLTLGGGREQYF.

V gene TRBV30 combines with J gene TRBJ1-2; D remains unclear. This CDR3 contains 14 residues. V was pared by 3 bases and J by 5 bases, with 16 bases between. Germline CDR1 reads GTSNPN; CDR2 reads SVGIG (reference sequence). CDR3 bases: TGTGCCTGGAGCGCTACCAAATTACGATATGGCTACACCTTC. Translating gives CAWSATKLRYGYTF.

The V gene is TRBV30, the J gene TRBJ1-6, with D unresolved. V was cut by 2 bases and J by 10 bases, with 12 bases left in between. The CDR3 contains 13 residues. Germline V gives CDR1 GTSNPN, CDR2 SVGIG (reference sequence). As DNA, the CDR3 is TGTGCCTGGAGTTCCCCGGCGAGGTCACCCCTCCACTTT. This translates into CAWSSPARSPLHF.

The J gene is TRBJ1-2, the V gene TRBV30; TRBD1 matches at 7 bases. The CDR3 runs to 14 residues. Germline CDR1 is GTSNPN and CDR2 is SVGIG (reference sequence). V shed 3 bases and J 6 bases; nucleotides not matched to a gene: 10. The CDR3 DNA follows: TGTGCCTGGAGCGTAGGCGAGACAGGGAATGGCTACACCTTC. Protein product: CAWSVGETGNGYTF.

The V call is TRBV6-1, the J call TRBJ2-1; 7 bases line up with TRBD2. Germline V CDR1 and CDR2: MNHNS, SASEGT. V lost 5 bases and J lost 0; bases outside the gene matches: 4. The CDR3 loop spans 15 amino acids. The CDR3 here is CASSRSGTSYNEQFF. CDR3 DNA: TGTGCCAGCAGTCGGAGCGGGACCTCCTACAATGAGCAGTTCTTC.

The chain has TRBV10-3 and TRBJ1-6; possible D gene TRBD1, 5 bases. Trimming took off 7 bases at V and 8 bases at J, with 15 bases between the two ends. CDR1 ENHRY and CDR2 SYGVKD come from the germline V gene. The CDR3 contains 14 residues. CDR3 loop: CAIKGPGGDSPLHF. As DNA, the CDR3 is TGTGCCATCAAGGGGCCCGGGGGAGATTCACCCCTCCACTTT.

The V and J genes are TRBV5-8 and TRBJ2-1; 13 bases line up with TRBD2. The germline V gene encodes CDR1 SGHTS and CDR2 YDEGEE. The CDR3 consists of 14 residues. The V segment lost 4 bases and the J segment 9 bases; nucleotides outside the gene matches: 4. The CDR3 DNA is TGTGCCAGCAGCCTCGGACTAGCGGGAGCTGAGCAGTTCTTC. Its protein product is CASSLGLAGAEQFF. The variable domain in full, completed from reference TRBV5-8 and TRBJ2-1, reads EAGVTQSPTHLIKTRGQQATLRCSPISGHTSVYWYQQALGLGLQFLLWYDEGEERNRGNFPPRFSGRQFPNYSSELNVNALELEDSALYLCASSLGLAGAEQFFGPGTRLTVL.

V is TRBV7-9 and J is TRBJ1-2, with D unclear. V was cut by 1 base and J by 6 bases, with 9 bases left in between. This CDR3 contains 13 residues. From germline, CDR1 is SEHNR and CDR2 FQNEAQ (reference sequence). The DNA of the CDR3 is TGTGCCAGCAGCTTAGTGCCAGGCAATGGCTACACCTTC. Translated, it gives CASSLVPGNGYTF.

The chain has TRBV2 and TRBJ1-5; D unclear. The length of the CDR3 is 15 residues. Per the germline V gene, CDR1 is SNHLY and CDR2 is FYNNEI. The V and J ends lost 1 base and 0 bases respectively, with 7 bases between them. The CDR3, as DNA: TGTGCCAGCAGTGAAGAGTCGGATAGCAATCAGCCCCAGCATTTT. Its translation is CASSEESDSNQPQHF.

The genes are TRBV4-1 and TRBJ1-2; D may be TRBD1 (5 bases). The CDR3 is 16 amino acids. Trimming removed 4 bases from V and 3 bases from J, with 18 bases in between. The germline gives CDR1 MGHRA, CDR2 YSYEKL. CDR3 in DNA: TGCGCCAGCAGCCCCGAGTGGGGGGACCATGACTATGGCTACACCTTC. Translated, it gives CASSPEWGDHDYGYTF.

CDR3 region: CASSLRTGGYEQYF. Written as DNA, the CDR3 is TGCGCCAGCAGCCTTAGGACAGGGGGCTACGAGCAGTACTTC. V gene TRBV5-1 combines with J gene TRBJ2-7, with 10 bases matching TRBD1. The J segment lost 3 bases and the V segment lost 4 bases, leaving 4 bases of the junction unmatched. Germline V CDR1 and CDR2: SGHRS, YFSETQ. The CDR3 is 14 residues long.

The chain is built from TRBV19 and TRBJ2-7; 8 positions agree with TRBD1. Looked up from germline, CDR1 is LNHDA and CDR2 is SQIVND (reference sequence). J was trimmed by 3 bases and V by 3 bases; bases with no gene match: 7. This CDR3 has 15 amino acids. The CDR3 DNA reads TGTGCCAGTAGTATTATGACAGGGGTTAGCTACGAGCAGTACTTC. It encodes CASSIMTGVSYEQYF. Full variable domain (outside the CDR3, taken from reference TRBV19 and TRBJ2-7): DGGITQSPKYLFRKEGQNVTLSCEQNLNHDAMYWYRQDPGQGLRLIYYSQIVNDFQKGDIAEGYSVSREKKESFPLTVTSAQKNPTAFYLCASSIMTGVSYEQYFGPGTRLTVT.

This chain links TRBV5-4 with TRBJ2-3; unclear D gene. Germline CDR1 SGHNT, CDR2 YYREEE (reference sequence). Trimming cost V 1 base and J 4 bases, with 7 bases left between them. This CDR3 has 13 amino acids. For the CDR3, the DNA is TGTGCCAGCAGCTTGCTGCTCGCAGATACGCAGTATTTT. Translating it yields CASSLLLADTQYF.

J is TRBJ2-5 and V is TRBV5-1; weak D call: TRBD2 (5 bases). The CDR3 contains 14 residues. Trimming took 0 bases from V and 5 from J, leaving 11 bases between them. Germline CDR1 SGHRS, CDR2 YFSETQ. The CDR3: CASSLAGVRETQYF. Here the CDR3 DNA reads TGCGCCAGCAGCTTGGCCGGGGTGAGGGAGACCCAGTACTTC.

V gene TRBV11-2 combines with J gene TRBJ2-5; D is ambiguous. The CDR3 consists of 13 residues. V lost 3 bases and J lost 5, with 10 bases in between. Germline values: CDR1 SGHAT, CDR2 FQNNGV. The CDR3 DNA is TGTGCCAGCAGCTTCGGATTCGGGGAGACCCAGTACTTC. This sequence encodes CASSFGFGETQYF.

The rearrangement joins TRBV10-3 to TRBJ2-5; no clear D gene. V lost 8 bases to trimming and J lost 5 bases, with 15 bases between them. This CDR3 has 13 residues. CDR1 ENHRY and CDR2 SYGVKD come from the germline V gene. The CDR3 DNA reads as TGTGCCATCCGGATAACTGGGGTGGAGACCCAGTACTTC. Translating it yields CAIRITGVETQYF.

The J gene is TRBJ2-5, the V gene TRBV7-9; 8 bases match TRBD2. The J call is uncertain, as TRBJ2-7 better fits the DNA end. The CDR3 runs to 16 residues. Germline V gene data show CDR1 as SEHNR and CDR2 as FQNEAQ (reference sequence). The CDR3 reads CASSIPASGPSYEQYF. CDR3 DNA: TGTGCCAGCAGCATCCCGGCTAGCGGGCCTTCCTACGAGCAGTACTTC.

CDR3 in DNA: TGTGCCAGCAGCTTAGGAGGAAGCTATGGCTACACCTTC. It yields the protein CASSLGGSYGYTF. This chain uses TRBV7-9 with TRBJ1-2; D call uncertain. The V end lost 1 base, the J end lost 4 bases, and 7 bases lay between the germline ends. Germline V lookup: CDR1 SEHNR, CDR2 FQNEAQ (reference sequence). The CDR3 has 13 amino acids.

This chain uses TRBV27 with TRBJ2-7, with 9 bases aligning to TRBD1. The CDR3 loop spans 15 amino acids. V dropped 5 bases and J dropped 3; count of bases not matched to a gene: 8. CDR1 and CDR2 (germline): MNHEY, SMNVEV (reference sequence). CDR3 in amino acids: CASSHPGQGFYEQYF. In DNA, the CDR3 is TGTGCCAGCAGTCACCCCGGACAGGGGTTCTACGAGCAGTACTTC.

The V and J genes are TRBV4-1 and TRBJ2-4, with unresolved D. V lost 5 bases and J 0 bases, leaving 20 bases between the germline ends. The germline gives CDR1 MGHRA, CDR2 YSYEKL. CDR3 length: 18 amino acids. CDR3 bases: TGCGCCAGCAGCGAAGTCCTACTGATTCCCCTAGCCAAAAACATTCAGTACTTC. This sequence encodes CASSEVLLIPLAKNIQYF.

CDR3 protein: CASSPHTLNTEAFF. The CDR3 DNA is TGCGCCAGCAGCCCCCATACGTTGAACACTGAAGCTTTCTTT. The V and J genes are TRBV5-1 and TRBJ1-1; D gene ambiguous. Trimming removed 4 bases from V and 0 bases from J, with 10 bases in between. The CDR3 spans 14 residues. Germline V gene data show CDR1 as SGHRS and CDR2 as YFSETQ.

This chain links TRBV6-1 with TRBJ2-5, with D tentatively TRBD2 (6 bases). V lost 5 bases to trimming and J lost 7 bases, with 14 bases between them. This CDR3 comprises 13 residues. Germline V gene lookup returns CDR1 MNHNS and CDR2 SASEGT. The CDR3 sequence is CASSLTSLWTQYF. In DNA, the CDR3 is TGTGCCAGCAGTCTTACTAGCCTATGGACCCAGTACTTC.

This chain joins TRBV11-2 and TRBJ1-5; D perhaps matches TRBD1 (6 bases). The CDR3 loop spans 16 amino acids. Per the germline V gene, CDR1 is SGHAT and CDR2 is FQNNGV. V shed 4 bases and J shed 2 bases, with 15 bases lying between them. CDR3 nucleotides: TGTGCCAGCAGCTGGAGTGGGGGCCGGGGCAATCAGCCCCAGCATTTT. Protein product: CASSWSGGRGNQPQHF. Supplemented by reference TRBV11-2 and TRBJ1-5, the full variable domain reads EAGVAQSPRYKIIEKRQSVAFWCNPISGHATLYWYQQILGQGPKLLIQFQNNGVVDDSQLPKDRFSAERLKGVDSTLKIQPAKLEDSAVYLCASSWSGGRGNQPQHFGDGTRLSIL.